A selection of T cell receptor beta chains follows, all from one sample in a study of T cells after yellow fever vaccination. Each CDR3 protein is one row after TCRdb ran MiXCR on the 5' RACE reads. This table holds about 310,000 distinct CDR3 sequences, 3.6% found once. The sequencing used PBMCs, collected on the day of the yellow fever booster vaccination. Receptors were obtained from a young man who received the YFV17D yellow fever vaccine. CDR3s include the opening cysteine and the closing phenylalanine or tryptophan. D genes are given only for firm matches. Only part of the rows carry a size: once, few, many, or a class if the clone is expanded.

j_call	clone_size	v_call	d_call	cdr3_nt	cdr3_aa
TRBJ2-1	few	TRBV19	-	TGTGCCAGTAGGCAGTGGGATGAGCAGTTCTTC	CASRQWDEQFF
TRBJ2-1	many	TRBV11-2	TRBD2	TGTGCCAGCAGAACTAGCGGGATTTCCTACAATGAGCAGTTCTTC	CASRTSGISYNEQFF
TRBJ2-7	-	TRBV4-1	-	TGCGCCAGCAGCCAAGAGGAGGGTACCTACGAGCAGTACTTC	CASSQEEGTYEQYF
TRBJ1-6	many	TRBV12-3/TRBV12-4	TRBD1	TGTGCCAGCAGTCCGGGGGCCCGACAGGGGGCTAATTCACCCCTCCACTTT	CASSPGARQGANSPLHF
TRBJ1-1	few	TRBV6-6	-	TGTGCCAGCAGTCCCAAGGGCTTCTTGGGCACTGAAGCTTTCTTT	CASSPKGFLGTEAFF
TRBJ1-6	many	TRBV2	-	TGTGCCAGCAGTGACGTAGCGAGCTCCTATAATTCACCCCTCCACTTT	CASSDVASSYNSPLHF
TRBJ2-5	many	TRBV5-4	-	TGTGCCAGCAGCTTGGGATTAGCGGCAGAGACCCAGTACTTC	CASSLGLAAETQYF
TRBJ1-2	many	TRBV6-5	TRBD1	TGTGCCAGCAGTTCCCGGACAGGGGCTGGCTATGGCTACACCTTC	CASSSRTGAGYGYTF
TRBJ2-1	many	TRBV6-5	TRBD2	TGTGCCAGCAGTTACGGCGGCGGGGGGGTGGATGAGCAGTTCTTC	CASSYGGGGVDEQFF
TRBJ2-5	many	TRBV7-6	TRBD2	TGTGCCAGCAGCCAGCCGTCTAGCGGGGGGGCTGGGACCCAGTACTTC	CASSQPSSGGAGTQYF
TRBJ1-2	many	TRBV7-9	TRBD1	TGTGCCAGCAGCCCCGGGACAGGGGGCGCCTTCTGGGGCTACACCTTC	CASSPGTGGAFWGYTF
TRBJ2-1	many	TRBV7-2	-	TGTGCCAGCACTCACGGCGATGAGCAGTTCTTC	CASTHGDEQFF
TRBJ2-4	-	TRBV12-3/TRBV12-4	-	TGTGCCAGCCGCGGCCCCAAAAACATTCAGTACTTC	CASRGPKNIQYF
TRBJ2-7	many	TRBV7-9	-	TGTGCCAGCAGCTCCGGGAACTCCTACGAGCAGTACTTC	CASSSGNSYEQYF
TRBJ2-5	few	TRBV7-6	TRBD2	TGTGCCAGCAGCTTAGCGGGGACTAGCGGGGGGTCTGAGACCCAGTACTTC	CASSLAGTSGGSETQYF
TRBJ1-3	many	TRBV4-2	-	TGTGCCAGCAGCCAAGGCGTGAGCTCTGGAAACACCATATATTTT	CASSQGVSSGNTIYF
TRBJ1-2	-	TRBV19	-	TGTGCCAGTAGTAGGGCAGGAGTTCAGTGGAGCTACACCTTC	CASSRAGVQWSYTF
TRBJ1-1	-	TRBV5-1	-	TGCGCCAGCAGCTTGGACCCCACTAGTTCCAGGGGAGCTTTCTTT	CASSLDPTSSRGAFF
TRBJ2-1	few	TRBV7-2	TRBD2	TGTGCCAGCAGCTTTGGTAGCGGGGGGCCCAGATCCTACAATGAGCAGTTCTTC	CASSFGSGGPRSYNEQFF
TRBJ1-2	many	TRBV20-1	-	TGCAGTGCGAGTACTGACTATGGCTACACCTTC	CSASTDYGYTF
TRBJ2-2	few	TRBV5-1	-	TGCGCCAGCAGCTTGGGGTCCCTCGGGATTCTTCGGGAGAACACCGGGGAGCTGTTTTTT	CASSLGSLGILRENTGELFF
TRBJ2-7	many	TRBV7-9	-	TGTGCCAGCAGTACCGCTAGGGAGCAGTACTTC	CASSTAREQYF
TRBJ1-4	few	TRBV18	-	TGTGCCAGCTCACCTCTAAGAGATGAAAAACTGTTTTTT	CASSPLRDEKLFF
TRBJ2-2	-	TRBV6-5	-	TGTGCCAGCAGTTACTCGATACAGAACACCGGGGAGCTGTTTTTT	CASSYSIQNTGELFF
TRBJ1-2	few	TRBV5-1	-	TGCGCCAGCAGCTTGACAGGCGGATCCGGGTCCTATGGCTACACCTTC	CASSLTGGSGSYGYTF
TRBJ2-1	few	TRBV5-6	-	TGTGCCAGCAGCTTCCGGGGGGCAAAGGAGCAGTTCTTC	CASSFRGAKEQFF
TRBJ2-3	many	TRBV7-2	-	TGTGCCAGCAGCTTAGGGACTCGAAGCCCCGCAGCGCAGTATTTT	CASSLGTRSPAAQYF
TRBJ1-2	few	TRBV5-1	-	TGCGCCAGCAGCTCTGGCAGGGCGGATAACTATGGCTACACCTTC	CASSSGRADNYGYTF
TRBJ1-5	few	TRBV23-1	TRBD1	TGCGCCAGCAGTGAGGGGGACAGAGCTCATCAGCCCCAGCATTTT	CASSEGDRAHQPQHF
TRBJ2-2	many	TRBV7-8	-	TGTGCCAGCAGCTTTGACGGGTGGGGGGAGCTGTTTTTT	CASSFDGWGELFF
TRBJ1-1	-	TRBV7-9	TRBD1	TGTGCCAGCAGCTTATGGGGACAGGGCCCTCCGAACACTGAAGCTTTCTTT	CASSLWGQGPPNTEAFF
TRBJ2-1	many	TRBV5-1	-	TGCGCCAGCACGGCAGCCTACAATGAGCAGTTCTTC	CASTAAYNEQFF
TRBJ2-6	many	TRBV7-3	-	TGTGCCAGCAGCCCTGGACAGTCTGGGGCCAACGTCCTGACTTTC	CASSPGQSGANVLTF
TRBJ2-5	few	TRBV2	-	TGTGCCAGCAGTGGACGGTCGAGAGAGACCCAGTACTTC	CASSGRSRETQYF
TRBJ1-1	many	TRBV7-9	-	TGTGCCAGCAGGGGCTACACTGAAGCTTTCTTT	CASRGYTEAFF
TRBJ1-2	-	TRBV7-2	TRBD1	TGTGCCAGCAGCCTGACAGGGCGGCACGGCTACACCTTC	CASSLTGRHGYTF
TRBJ1-4	-	TRBV19	-	TGTGCCAGTAGTATAGTTGGGGAAAAACTGTTTTTT	CASSIVGEKLFF
TRBJ1-6	many	TRBV20-1	-	TGCAGTGCTAGAGCCACAGTTGTTTTTTCACCCCTCCACTTT	CSARATVVFSPLHF
TRBJ1-1	many	TRBV18	-	TGTGCCAGCTCACCACTGACGGCTAACACTGAAGCTTTCTTT	CASSPLTANTEAFF